A single TCR beta chain is shown here with its context. Which antigen it targets is not known. Base-call qualities are not available, and no considerably larger clone is one nucleotide away. According to the germline V gene (reference sequence), CDR1 reads DFQATT and CDR2 reads SNEGSKA. Measured from the cysteine to the phenylalanine, the CDR3 is 13 residues long. The DNA shown is the 39-base CDR3, in frame from base 1. V drops 3 bases and J drops 3 bases, leaving 12 bases in between. The data are from a study of CD8+CD57+ T cells in acquired aplastic anemia (dated by TCRdb to 2016 to 2018). Study-wide context: A mean of approximately 3 ug of DNA, ranging from about 0.17 to 30 ug, was extracted from sorted CD4+ and CD8+ cells. A CD8+CD57+ expansion meant a frequency higher than the mean frequency seen in healthy subjects.

The paper's findings and limits, for the study overall: Fewer than 30 CD8+ CDR3 sequences were found in both patients and controls but appeared to be highly expressed in patients and within the immunodominant clones of the patients. Patients and healthy controls showed no significant difference in CD8+ Simpson's diversity (P=0.060).

Patients chosen for sequencing had shown expansion of CD8+CD57+ cells by flow cytometry. All patients had severe acquired aplastic anemia diagnosed by International Study of Aplastic Anemia and Agranulocytosis and Camitta criteria. Patients had received no therapy at the time of blood sampling. In this study, sorted CD4+ and CD8+ T cells from the blood of healthy subjects and of severe aplastic anemia patients had their TCR repertoires deep-sequenced. Patients were enrolled under clinicaltrials.gov protocols 00001620, 01623167, 00001397, 00071045, 00081523 and 00961064 in the USA. Ficoll-Paque density gradient centrifugation was used to isolate peripheral blood mononuclear cells. CD4+ and CD8+ T cells were sorted by FACS or magnetic beads before DNA extraction. Genomic DNA served as template for TCR beta VDJ combination and CDR3 sequence profiling. An Illumina HiSeq 2000 was used for TCR repertoire sequencing. The source study handled its data this way. Repertoire assessment relied on Simpson's diversity index, CDR3 size and DJ length profiles, and TRBV/TRBJ rearrangement plots. Whichever DNA sequence was most abundant in the deep sequencing data was defined as the immunodominant clone. CDR3 amino acid sequences were checked for sharing across subjects and were also compared against the VDJdb database and published repertoires. TCRdb itself trimmed the public reads at Q25 with fastp, ran MiXCR and retained productive beta chains. CDR3 protein sequences are deduplicated, and each keeps its most common genes and DNA. TCRdb's processing, not the study's, gives the V and J calls here. Across this sample there are some 200,000 distinct CDR3 sequences, with about half seen only once. The ten biggest clones cover about 20% of the sample.

This receptor chain uses TRBV20-1 and TRBJ2-7; the D region possibly corresponds to TRBD1 (5 bases align). What was sequenced was sorted CD4+, CD8+, or CD8+CD57+ T cells (not recorded which) from PBMCs. The clonotype was recovered from a human donor with aplastic anemia. The DNA reads as follows: TGCAGTGCTAGCTCCCAGGGAATCTACGAGCAGTACTTC. Its protein is CSASSQGIYEQYF.